These 23 T cell receptor beta chains were sequenced from one sample in a study of T cells in Graves' hyperthyroidism and ophthalmopathy. It was RNA transcripts that yielded the amplified TCR beta CDR3 regions. Researchers ran a first-round RT-PCR on the TCR CDR3 using the HTBI primer set. Using its own MiXCR run on the multiplex PCR reads, TCRdb lists one record per CDR3 protein. Of around 100,000 distinct CDR3 sequences in the sample, roughly 50% were seen once. The sequenced sample consisted of blood. The receptors originated from a man aged 35-49 years with Graves' hyperthyroidism.

V is TRBV24-1 and J is TRBJ2-5; D perhaps matches TRBD1 (6 bases). Looked up from germline, CDR1 is KGHDR and CDR2 is SFDVKD. The CDR3 spans 15 residues. The V end lost 3 bases, the J end lost 5 bases, and 15 bases lay between the germline ends. The CDR3 loop reads CATSDPDRPGETQYF. For the CDR3, the DNA is TGTGCCACCAGTGATCCTGACAGGCCCGGGGAGACCCAGTACTTC.

Comments on this clonotype: This CDR3 fails to terminate in the conserved phenylalanine or tryptophan, so it likely reflects a read error. Because the CDR3's place on the DNA is in doubt, the DNA is left out and the CDR3 is given as listed by TCRdb. The rearrangement joins TRBV7-3 to TRBJ2-1; the table's D gene call, TRBD1, was not cross checked with the DNA. Germline CDR1 and CDR2: SGHTA and FQGTGA. A total of 10 residues make up the CDR3, ends included. The CDR3 here is CASSPPGSRT.

J is TRBJ2-5 and V is TRBV25-1; TRBD2 matches 12 bases. There are 18 residues in the CDR3. With 2 bases clipped from V and 0 bases from J, the junction kept 7 bases outside the gene matches. Germline V lookup: CDR1 MGHDK, CDR2 SYGVNS. This CDR3 is CASSELRTSGVYQETQYF. CDR3 nucleotides: TGTGCCAGCAGTGAACTTAGGACTAGCGGGGTGTACCAAGAGACCCAGTACTTC.

V usage is TRBV5-6 and J usage is TRBJ1-2; 7 bases agree with TRBD1. Trimming at V came to 3 bases and at J to 8 bases, leaving 10 bases not matched to a gene. The CDR3 runs to 14 residues. Germline CDR1 is SGHDT and CDR2 is YYEEEE. CDR3 in amino acids: CASSSFVGGTGYTF. The CDR3 DNA sequence: TGTGCCAGCAGCTCATTTGTAGGGGGCACGGGCTACACCTTC.

The chain couples TRBV11-2 to TRBJ2-1; perhaps TRBD1 as D (6 bases). The V gene's germline CDR1 is SGHAT and CDR2 FQNNGV. The CDR3 runs to 16 residues. Trimming cost V 3 bases and J 6 bases, with 18 bases left between them. In nucleotides, the CDR3 is TGTGCCAGCAGCTTGCTTCCACTGCAGGGGTTCAATGAGCAGTTCTTC. It encodes CASSLLPLQGFNEQFF.

The chain employs TRBV7-6 and TRBJ2-5; possible D gene TRBD1, 7 bases. The germline V and J ends were trimmed by 4 bases and 2 bases, with 17 bases remaining between them. The germline V gene encodes CDR1 SGHVS and CDR2 FNYEAQ. The CDR3 is 16 amino acids. CDR3 in DNA: TGTGCCAGCAGCTCTGAGGCAGGGGGGACACAAGAGACCCAGTACTTC. It specifies CASSSEAGGTQETQYF.

The rearrangement joins TRBV11-2 to TRBJ1-5, with 8 positions matching TRBD1. This CDR3 is built from 14 residues. The junction had 9 bases not matched to a gene; V was cut back by 3 bases and J by 11 bases. CDR1 is SGHAT and CDR2 is FQNNGV in the germline V gene. The CDR3 is CASSFDDRGQTQHF. In DNA form, the CDR3 reads TGTGCCAGCAGCTTCGACGACAGGGGCCAGACCCAGCATTTT. The whole variable domain, filled in from reference TRBV11-2 and TRBJ1-5, reads EAGVAQSPRYKIIEKRQSVAFWCNPISGHATLYWYQQILGQGPKLLIQFQNNGVVDDSQLPKDRFSAERLKGVDSTLKIQPAKLEDSAVYLCASSFDDRGQTQHFGDGTRLSIL.

This clonotype was found once. The V call is TRBV7-3, the J call TRBJ1-1; D uncertain. Germline V gene lookup returns CDR1 SGHTA and CDR2 FQGTGA. This CDR3 has 14 amino acids. V gave up 2 bases and J gave up 1 base, with 8 bases separating them. The chain's CDR3 is CASSLGSANTEAFF. DNA of the CDR3: TGTGCCAGCAGCTTAGGTTCGGCGAACACTGAAGCTTTCTTT. The variable domain in full, with the rest retrieved from reference TRBV7-3 and TRBJ1-1, is GAGVSQTPSNKVTEKGKYVELRCDPISGHTALYWYRQSLGQGPEFLIYFQGTGAADDSGLPNDRFFAVRPEGSVSTLKIQRTERGDSAVYLCASSLGSANTEAFFGQGTRLTVV.

This chain links TRBV20-1 with TRBJ2-7, with D unresolved. Germline CDR1 and CDR2: DFQATT and SNEGSKA (reference sequence). The germline V and J ends were trimmed by 3 bases and 2 bases, with 11 bases remaining between them. This CDR3 has 13 amino acids. CDR3 sequence (DNA): TGCAGTGCTAGTCAGGCCCACACCTACGAGCAGTACTTC. This translates into CSASQAHTYEQYF.

The chain employs TRBV20-1 and TRBJ2-1; weak D call: TRBD1 (6 bases). V lost 3 bases to trimming and J lost 9 bases, with 15 bases between them. Germline values: CDR1 DFQATT, CDR2 SNEGSKA (reference sequence). CDR3 length equals 13 residues. This CDR3 reads CSARYRENTEQFF. In DNA, the CDR3 is TGCAGTGCTAGGTACAGGGAGAACACTGAGCAGTTCTTC.

In its sample, this clonotype was seen many times. This rearrangement joins TRBV3-1 to TRBJ1-1; TRBD1 agrees at 8 bases. The CDR3 totals 16 residues. The V and J ends lost 4 bases and 3 bases, in that order; junction bases with no gene match: 10. The germline V gene encodes CDR1 LGHDT and CDR2 YNNKEL (reference sequence). CDR3 bases: TGTGCCAGCAGCCCCGGACAGGGTACGTCGTACACTGAAGCTTTCTTT. It yields the protein CASSPGQGTSYTEAFF.

As regards this clonotype: Mismatch with germline at one junction end may stem from a read error. The chain carries TRBV5-1 and TRBJ1-5; 7 nucleotides match TRBD1. The CDR3 has 12 amino acids. CDR1 and CDR2 from the germline V gene are SGHRS and YFSETQ. CDR3 amino acids: CTSGEQGLAQHF. CDR3 in DNA: TGCACCAGCGGCGAACAGGGGTTGGCCCAGCATTTT.

Ten or more counts support this clonotype. The chain combines TRBV6-6 with TRBJ2-2; no clear D gene. V shed 2 bases and J shed 6 bases, with 10 bases lying between them. CDR3 length: 14 residues. From germline, CDR1 is MNHNY and CDR2 SVGAGI (reference sequence). The CDR3 loop reads CASSYGGGPGELFF. CDR3 nucleotide sequence: TGTGCCAGCAGTTACGGTGGTGGGCCCGGGGAGCTGTTTTTT.

J is TRBJ2-5 and V is TRBV2; TRBD2 is a possible D gene (6 bases). In germline, CDR1 is SNHLY, CDR2 FYNNEI. This CDR3 is built from 13 residues. V dropped 10 bases and J dropped 1 base, with 13 bases sitting between them. The CDR3 spells CATQLGLQETQYF. DNA for the CDR3: TGTGCCACCCAACTGGGACTCCAAGAGACCCAGTACTTC. The whole variable domain, filled in from reference TRBV2 and TRBJ2-5, reads EPEVTQTPSHQVTQMGQEVILRCVPISNHLYFYWYRQILGQKVEFLVSFYNNEISEKSEIFDDQFSVERPDGSNFTLKIRSTKLEDSAMYFCATQLGLQETQYFGPGTRLLVL.

This clonotype was recorded many times. The V gene is TRBV7-6, the J gene TRBJ2-3, with TRBD2 identical over 15 bases. CDR3 length equals 15 residues. Unmatched junction bases numbered 1, after V lost 3 bases and J lost 6 bases. Germline values: CDR1 SGHVS, CDR2 FNYEAQ. CDR3 nucleotides: TGTGCCAGCAGCTTTGGGACTAGCGGGGGGGATACGCAGTATTTT. The encoded protein is CASSFGTSGGDTQYF.

There are many counts of this clonotype. This chain uses TRBV11-2 with TRBJ2-5; D gene ambiguous. V shed 3 bases and J shed 5 bases, with 4 bases lying between them. The CDR3 loop spans 11 amino acids. The germline V gene has CDR1 SGHAT and CDR2 FQNNGV. The CDR3 loop reads CASSLMETQYF. For the CDR3, the DNA is TGTGCCAGCAGCTTGATGGAGACCCAGTACTTC.

This clonotype was recorded many times. J is TRBJ2-3 and V is TRBV24-1; 14 bases match TRBD2. The CDR3 runs 17 residues. Germline trimming cut 5 bases from V and 1 base from J; bases unmatched to any gene: 4. Germline V gene lookup returns CDR1 KGHDR and CDR2 SFDVKD. The DNA of the CDR3 is TGTGCCACCAGTGTTGGACTAGCGGGAGGTGGCACAGATACGCAGTATTTT. Translating gives CATSVGLAGGGTDTQYF.

As to this clonotype: In this CDR3 the conserved last residue, phenylalanine or tryptophan, is missing, so a read error is likely. DNA for the CDR3: TGTGCCAGCAGTTACAGGGCCTCTGGAGACACCATATATTGT. Translated, it gives CASSYRASGDTIYC. The chain has TRBV2 and TRBJ1-3, with a tentative D call TRBD1 (6 bases). Germline-derived CDR1 and CDR2 are SNHLY and FYNNEI. The CDR3 contains 14 residues.

This clonotype has at least ten counts. The J gene is TRBJ1-2, the V gene TRBV2; weak D call: TRBD1 (5 bases). The length of the CDR3 is 12 residues. The germline V gene encodes CDR1 SNHLY and CDR2 FYNNEI. Trimming took off 7 bases at V and 4 bases at J, with 10 bases between the two ends. DNA for the CDR3: TGTGCCAGCATGGAGGGGCTCTATGGCTACACCTTC. This sequence encodes CASMEGLYGYTF. Filled out from reference TRBV2 and TRBJ1-2, the complete variable domain reads EPEVTQTPSHQVTQMGQEVILRCVPISNHLYFYWYRQILGQKVEFLVSFYNNEISEKSEIFDDQFSVERPDGSNFTLKIRSTKLEDSAMYFCASMEGLYGYTFGSGTRLTVV.

This clonotype was detected many times. The gene calls are TRBV4-2 and TRBJ2-1, with D hard to call. The CDR3 runs to 15 residues. Germline loops: CDR1 LGHNA, CDR2 YNFKEQ. Between the trimmed V and J ends, which lost 0 bases and 2 bases, there was a span of 8 bases. DNA of the CDR3: TGTGCCAGCAGCCAAGAGGCCGCGCCCTACAATGAGCAGTTCTTC. It translates to CASSQEAAPYNEQFF.

This clonotype was detected many times. The V and J genes are TRBV10-2 and TRBJ1-5; D may be TRBD1 (5 bases). Germline CDR1 reads WSHSY; CDR2 reads SAAADI. CDR3 length: 16 residues. V was clipped by 0 bases and J by 4 bases, with 13 bases between them. CDR3 residues: CASSESLIRDNQPQHF. CDR3 bases: TGCGCCAGCAGTGAGTCGCTGATCAGGGATAATCAGCCCCAGCATTTT.

This chain uses TRBV2 with TRBJ2-7; D perhaps matches TRBD2 (6 bases). CDR3 length equals 16 residues. The V and J ends lost 4 bases and 1 base respectively, with 17 bases between them. Per germline, CDR1 SNHLY and CDR2 FYNNEI. CDR3 sequence reads: CASSGSVGGESYEQYF. CDR3 in DNA: TGTGCCAGCAGTGGCAGCGTAGGAGGGGAGTCCTACGAGCAGTACTTC.

This clonotype has ten or more counts. This chain links TRBV6-5 with TRBJ2-2, with a weak D call TRBD2 (5 bases). The CDR3 contains 13 residues. V gave up 3 bases and J gave up 6 bases, with 8 bases separating them. CDR1 and CDR2 (germline): MNHEY, SVGAGI. DNA for the CDR3: TGTGCCAGCAGTTATTCGGGGTCCGGGGAGCTGTTTTTT. The encoded protein is CASSYSGSGELFF.